Included here is one T cell receptor (beta chain) sequence, with context. In the study's own analysis: For nucleated cells, counts were estimated from reference gene primer amplification. Sequenced by immunoSEQ multiplex PCR; TCRdb stores in-frame clones only, minus some. The DNA was the basis for D and trimming; V, J and clone size are from that table. Of over 150,000 clones listed, about 84% are singletons. The data are from a study of blood T cell repertoires in COVID-19. CDR1 is SGHAT, CDR2 FQDESV, per germline (reference sequence). Trimming cost V 5 bases and J 6 bases; bases outside gene matches: 7. This CDR3 has 14 amino acids.

The origin of this receptor is a human donor in a cohort sampled during active COVID-19. The chain uses TRBV11-1 and TRBJ2-7; 10 bases match TRBD1. Specimen: peripheral blood. In DNA, the CDR3 is TGTGCCAGCAGCCGAGGACAGGGGGAACCCGAGCAGTACTTC. It is translated as CASSRGQGEPEQYF.